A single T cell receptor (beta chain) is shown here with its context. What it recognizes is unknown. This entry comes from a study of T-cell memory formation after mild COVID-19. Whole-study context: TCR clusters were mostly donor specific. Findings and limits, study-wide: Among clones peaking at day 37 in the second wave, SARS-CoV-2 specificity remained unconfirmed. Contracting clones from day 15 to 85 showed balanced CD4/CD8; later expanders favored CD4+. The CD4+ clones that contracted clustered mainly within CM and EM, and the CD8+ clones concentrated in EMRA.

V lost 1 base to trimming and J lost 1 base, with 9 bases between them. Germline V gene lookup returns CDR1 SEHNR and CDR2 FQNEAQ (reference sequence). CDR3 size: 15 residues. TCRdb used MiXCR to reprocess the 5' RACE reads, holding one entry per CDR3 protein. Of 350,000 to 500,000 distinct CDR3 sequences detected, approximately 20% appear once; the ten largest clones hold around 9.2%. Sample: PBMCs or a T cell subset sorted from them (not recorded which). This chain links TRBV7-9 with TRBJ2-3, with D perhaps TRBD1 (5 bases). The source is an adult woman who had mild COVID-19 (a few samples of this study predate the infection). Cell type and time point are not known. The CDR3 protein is CASSLDRWGTDTQYF. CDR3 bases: TGTGCCAGCAGCTTAGACAGGTGGGGCACAGATACGCAGTATTTT.